Presented here are 32 T cell receptor beta chains from one specimen sequenced in a study of T cell repertoires in ileal Crohn's disease. As for time point: neoterminal ileum biopsy at postoperative endoscopy, about 6 months after surgery. Produced via immunoSEQ multiplex PCR; TCRdb's table is partial and in-frame only. This table has more than 50,000 clones, about 88% appearing once. The sequenced sample was ileal tissue. Source of these receptors: an adult with Crohn's disease.

This chain links TRBV5-1 with TRBJ1-3; no reliable D call. V was trimmed by 0 bases and J by 0 bases, leaving 13 bases between them. This CDR3 region has 17 residues. Germline lookup yields CDR1 SGHRS and CDR2 YFSETQ. CDR3 in DNA: TGCGCCAGCAGCTTGGGCCTATCAGCGATCTCTGGAAACACCATATATTTT. It codes for CASSLGLSAISGNTIYF.

The chain couples TRBV10-3 to TRBJ1-2; 8 nucleotides line up with TRBD1. CDR3 length: 13 residues. The germline V gene encodes CDR1 ENHRY and CDR2 SYGVKD. J was trimmed by 5 bases and V by 8 bases; bases with no gene match: 7. The CDR3 loop is CAIQADRAYGYTF. The CDR3 region has the DNA TGTGCCATCCAAGCGGACAGGGCGTATGGCTACACCTTC.

V usage is TRBV4-3 and J usage is TRBJ1-1; D gene unclear. The CDR3 extends over 13 amino acids. V gave up 0 bases and J gave up 7 bases, with 9 bases separating them. Per the germline V gene, CDR1 is LGHNA and CDR2 is YSLEER. The CDR3 here is CASSQELRHEAFF. In DNA, the CDR3 is TGCGCCAGCAGCCAAGAGTTGCGGCATGAAGCTTTCTTT.

The CDR3 sequence is CASSMSGSGEQYF. The DNA of the CDR3 is TGTGCCAGTAGTATGAGCGGGAGCGGCGAGCAGTACTTC. The genes are TRBV19 and TRBJ2-7, with 8 bases identical to TRBD2. The V gene's germline CDR1 is LNHDA and CDR2 SQIVND (reference sequence). The ends lost 3 bases at V and 6 bases at J; junction bases unmatched: 4. The CDR3 runs 13 residues.

The J gene is TRBJ1-1, the V gene TRBV2, with D tentatively TRBD1 (6 bases). CDR3 length equals 15 residues. V was clipped by 8 bases and J by 7 bases, with 23 bases between them. Germline V lookup: CDR1 SNHLY, CDR2 FYNNEI. The CDR3 sequence is CASLRWFGGSNEAFF. In DNA form, the CDR3 reads TGTGCCAGCTTGCGATGGTTTGGGGGCTCGAATGAAGCTTTCTTT.

The chain carries TRBV20-1 and TRBJ1-1; D unresolved. CDR3 length: 11 amino acids. Trimming removed 4 bases from V and 9 bases from J, with 12 bases in between. Germline-derived CDR1 and CDR2 are DFQATT and SNEGSKA (reference sequence). The DNA for the CDR3 is TGCAGTGCTAAAGCGGGAACCAAAGCTTTCTTT. Translating gives CSAKAGTKAFF.

This clone has just a few counts. The chain couples TRBV14 to TRBJ1-1, with D hard to call. The V end was cut by 0 bases, the J end by 1 base, with 9 bases between. Germline assignment: CDR1 SGHDN and CDR2 FVKESK. The CDR3 is made up of 15 amino acids. The CDR3 region has the DNA TGTGCCAGCAGCCAAGACTCAGGATGGAACACTGAAGCTTTCTTT. Its protein is CASSQDSGWNTEAFF.

In this sample, this clone turned up a few times. The V and J genes are TRBV19 and TRBJ1-2; D is unresolved. The V end lost 1 base, the J end lost 6 bases, and 9 bases lay between the germline ends. The CDR3 loop spans 13 amino acids. Germline V gene data show CDR1 as LNHDA and CDR2 as SQIVND (reference sequence). The DNA for the CDR3 is TGTGCCAGTAGTATAGTTCCCGGGAATGGCTACACCTTC. It is translated as CASSIVPGNGYTF.

The rearrangement joins TRBV5-1 to TRBJ2-5; D call uncertain. The CDR3 covers 11 residues. Germline CDR1 and CDR2: SGHRS and YFSETQ. With 1 base removed from V and 5 bases from J, the gap between germline ends came to 3 bases. CDR3 sequence: CASSLSETQYF. The CDR3 nucleotides are TGCGCCAGCAGCTTGTCGGAGACCCAGTACTTC.

The chain employs TRBV18 and TRBJ2-7; possibly TRBD1 for D (5 bases). This CDR3 spans 13 amino acids. V was trimmed by 6 bases and J by 2 bases, leaving 11 bases between them. CDR1 is KGHSH, CDR2 LQKENI, per germline. The chain's CDR3 is CASSRAATYEQYF. CDR3 in DNA: TGTGCCAGCTCCAGGGCCGCTACCTACGAGCAGTACTTC.

The V call is TRBV5-1, the J call TRBJ1-6; D may be TRBD1 (6 bases). Trimming removed 4 bases at V and 7 bases at J, with 12 bases between. The length of the CDR3 is 14 residues. Germline V gene sequence: CDR1 SGHRS, CDR2 YFSETQ. The CDR3 DNA reads as TGCGCCAGCAGCACGACAGGAGGCAATTCACCCCTCCACTTT. This encodes CASSTTGGNSPLHF.

Only one count was recorded for this clone. The J gene is TRBJ1-5, the V gene TRBV4-1, with no clear D. V shed 1 base and J shed 4 bases, with 5 bases lying between them. The CDR3 loop spans 13 amino acids. CDR1 MGHRA and CDR2 YSYEKL come from the germline V gene. CDR3 residues: CASSQVQNQPQHF. In nucleotides, the CDR3 is TGCGCCAGCAGCCAAGTACAGAATCAGCCCCAGCATTTT.

V usage is TRBV7-9 and J usage is TRBJ2-7; the D gene is possibly TRBD2 (6 bases). CDR1 is SEHNR and CDR2 is FQNEAQ in the germline V gene (reference sequence). The CDR3 runs to 10 residues. Trimming removed 8 bases from V and 6 bases from J, with 8 bases in between. CDR3 bases: TGTGCCAGCTCGGGGGTCGAGCAGTACTTC. Its protein is CASSGVEQYF.

This chain connects TRBV19 to TRBJ1-1; 10 bases map to TRBD1. Looked up from germline, CDR1 is LNHDA and CDR2 is SQIVND (reference sequence). The V segment lost 10 bases and the J segment 2 bases; nucleotides outside the gene matches: 10. The CDR3 contains 15 residues. Here the CDR3 DNA reads TGTGCCACACGCAAAGGGGACAGGGGTAACACTGAAGCTTTCTTT. Translating gives CATRKGDRGNTEAFF. The whole variable domain, remainder taken from reference TRBV19 and TRBJ1-1, is DGGITQSPKYLFRKEGQNVTLSCEQNLNHDAMYWYRQDPGQGLRLIYYSQIVNDFQKGDIAEGYSVSREKKESFPLTVTSAQKNPTAFYLCATRKGDRGNTEAFFGQGTRLTVV.

V and J are TRBV5-1 and TRBJ1-2; D perhaps matches TRBD1 (5 bases). The CDR3 is 12 amino acids. In germline, CDR1 is SGHRS, CDR2 YFSETQ. V was clipped by 5 bases and J by 3 bases, with 8 bases between them. CDR3 in DNA: TGCGCCAGCAGACCCAGGGACTATGGCTACACCTTC. The encoded protein is CASRPRDYGYTF. Full variable domain (rest looked up from reference TRBV5-1 and TRBJ1-2): KAGVTQTPRYLIKTRGQQVTLSCSPISGHRSVSWYQQTPGQGLQFLFEYFSETQRNKGNFPGRFSGRQFSNSRSEMNVSTLELGDSALYLCASRPRDYGYTFGSGTRLTVV.

The gene calls are TRBV16 and TRBJ1-2; maybe TRBD1 (6 bases). Germline assignment: CDR1 KGHSY and CDR2 FQNENV. V dropped 6 bases and J dropped 12 bases, with 23 bases sitting between them. The CDR3 has 14 amino acids. CDR3 sequence: CASSNFATRGADTF. CDR3 sequence (DNA): TGTGCCAGCAGTAATTTCGCGACCCGGGGGGCCGACACCTTC.

The chain carries TRBV7-3 and TRBJ2-5; D remains ambiguous. Germline CDR1 is SGHTA and CDR2 is FQGTGA. V shed 5 bases and J shed 5 bases, with 12 bases lying between them. The CDR3 is 13 amino acids. CDR3 residues: CASSPPLGETQYF. The CDR3 DNA is TGTGCCAGCAGCCCCCCCCTCGGGGAGACCCAGTACTTC.

This clone was seen only once. This chain links TRBV9 with TRBJ2-2, with D perhaps TRBD1 (5 bases). Germline CDR1 SGDLS, CDR2 YYNGEE. Trimming removed 0 bases at V and 6 bases at J, with 21 bases between. The CDR3 length is 18 residues. Written as DNA, the CDR3 is TGTGCCAGCAGCGTAGGGGGCTGGCAGGACCGTAAATCCGGGGAGCTGTTTTTT. Its protein is CASSVGGWQDRKSGELFF.

The chain carries TRBV5-1 and TRBJ1-2; tentative D call: TRBD1 (5 bases). V was clipped by 0 bases and J by 9 bases, with 12 bases between them. CDR1 and CDR2 from the germline V gene are SGHRS and YFSETQ. The CDR3 length is 13 residues. In nucleotides, the CDR3 is TGCGCCAGCAGCTTGGCCCAGGGCGGAAGCTACACCTTC. Residues: CASSLAQGGSYTF.

The rearrangement links TRBV27 to TRBJ2-7, with 8 bases aligning to TRBD2. J was trimmed by 2 bases and V by 6 bases; bases with no gene match: 12. Germline CDR1 and CDR2: MNHEY and SMNVEV (reference sequence). The CDR3 spans 16 residues. The CDR3 loop reads CASRLASTGGTYEQYF. The CDR3 nucleotides are TGTGCCAGCAGACTTGCGTCGACGGGAGGGACCTACGAGCAGTACTTC.

The chain is built from TRBV30 and TRBJ1-1; D is possibly TRBD1 (6 bases). Germline CDR1 GTSNPN, CDR2 SVGIG (reference sequence). The CDR3 extends over 15 amino acids. V was shortened by 0 bases and J by 5 bases, with 16 bases between the two germline ends. The CDR3 loop reads CAWSVLNRAMTEAFF. CDR3 DNA: TGTGCCTGGAGTGTACTTAACAGGGCGATGACTGAAGCTTTCTTT.

The rearrangement links TRBV6-1 to TRBJ1-1; TRBD1 agrees at 8 bases. The ends lost 1 base at V and 1 base at J; junction bases unmatched: 8. The CDR3 has 17 amino acids. Looked up from germline, CDR1 is MNHNS and CDR2 is SASEGT. CDR3 DNA: TGTGCCAGCAGTGAAGGGACCCGACAGGGGACGAACACTGAAGCTTTCTTT. Residues: CASSEGTRQGTNTEAFF.

The chain couples TRBV7-2 to TRBJ1-1; tentatively, D is TRBD1 (6 bases). CDR3 length equals 14 residues. V was cut by 6 bases and J by 4 bases, with 15 bases left in between. Germline-derived CDR1 and CDR2 are SGHTA and FQGNSA. The CDR3 loop is CASRDTGRGTEAFF. The CDR3 coding sequence is TGTGCCAGCAGGGACACAGGGAGGGGCACTGAAGCTTTCTTT.

The rearrangement uses TRBV30 and TRBJ1-5, with unresolved D. Trimming left V 0 bases short and J 16 bases short, with 13 bases between. Germline CDR1 reads GTSNPN; CDR2 reads SVGIG (reference sequence). The CDR3 has 11 amino acids. CDR3 protein: CAWSVAGVQHF. The CDR3 nucleotides are TGTGCCTGGAGTGTGGCCGGAGTCCAACATTTT.

Comments on this clone: Other nucleotide sequences in the sample specify the same CDR3. The CDR3 sequence is CASSYSRNTEAFF. DNA for the CDR3: TGTGCCAGCAGTTACTCGAGGAACACTGAAGCTTTCTTT. The genes are TRBV6-5 and TRBJ1-1, with no clear D. CDR3 length: 13 amino acids. Germline assignment: CDR1 MNHEY and CDR2 SVGAGI. V lost 0 bases, J lost 1 base, and 3 bases lay in between.

This chain uses TRBV7-6 with TRBJ1-1; no firm D call. Trimming removed 0 bases at V and 5 bases at J, with 7 bases between. The CDR3 covers 13 residues. CDR1 and CDR2 from the germline V gene are SGHVS and FNYEAQ. CDR3: CASSLAGPTEAFF. CDR3 DNA: TGTGCCAGCAGCTTAGCTGGCCCTACTGAAGCTTTCTTT.

This clone was found a few times. CDR3 nucleotides: TGTGCCAGCCTAGGTTTCAATCAGCCCCAGCATTTT. Translation: CASLGFNQPQHF. The chain has TRBV19 and TRBJ1-5; D uncertain. CDR3 length equals 12 residues. V lost 9 bases to trimming and J lost 3 bases, with 9 bases between them. Germline V lookup: CDR1 LNHDA, CDR2 SQIVND (reference sequence).

The gene calls are TRBV7-9 and TRBJ2-7; TRBD1 matches at 7 bases. This CDR3 spans 12 amino acids. V lost 7 bases, J lost 7 bases, and 7 bases stayed unmatched. Germline-derived CDR1 and CDR2 are SEHNR and FQNEAQ (reference sequence). In DNA, the CDR3 is TGTGCCAGCAACGACAGGGTGGGGGAGCAGTACTTC. Amino acid sequence: CASNDRVGEQYF.

The chain uses TRBV5-1 and TRBJ1-1; tentatively, D is TRBD1 (6 bases). The length of the CDR3 is 14 residues. The V gene's germline CDR1 is SGHRS and CDR2 YFSETQ. Trimming removed 4 bases at V and 5 bases at J, with 15 bases between. Here the CDR3 reads CASSVLNRETEAFF. As DNA, the CDR3 is TGCGCCAGCAGCGTCCTAAACAGGGAAACTGAAGCTTTCTTT.

The chain links TRBV2 to TRBJ2-4; tentative D call: TRBD2 (7 bases). Looked up from germline, CDR1 is SNHLY and CDR2 is FYNNEI. The length of the CDR3 is 16 residues. Trimming shortened V by 2 bases and J by 2 bases, and 13 bases separated the two germline ends. The CDR3 region has the DNA TGTGCCAGCAGTGAACCGGGGGGCGCTACCAAAAACATTCAGTACTTC. The encoded protein is CASSEPGGATKNIQYF.

This clone was recorded a few times. The CDR3 is CASGLAWTSTDTQYF. The CDR3 DNA reads as TGTGCTAGTGGTTTGGCCTGGACAAGCACAGATACGCAGTATTTT. V is TRBV12-5 and J is TRBJ2-3; maybe TRBD1 (5 bases). V lost 1 base to trimming and J lost 0 bases, with 8 bases between them. The CDR3 is 15 amino acids. The germline gives CDR1 LGHNT, CDR2 FRNRAP.

V gene TRBV30 combines with J gene TRBJ1-1; the match to TRBD1 covers 9 bases. There are 16 residues in the CDR3. The V segment lost 0 bases and the J segment 2 bases; nucleotides outside the gene matches: 7. CDR1 and CDR2 from the germline V gene are GTSNPN and SVGIG (reference sequence). DNA for the CDR3: TGTGCCTGGAGTGTAGGGACAGGGTTGTCCAACACTGAAGCTTTCTTT. The encoded protein is CAWSVGTGLSNTEAFF. The full variable domain, its missing parts supplied by reference TRBV30 and TRBJ1-1, is SQTIHQWPATLVQPVGSPLSLECTVEGTSNPNLYWYRQAAGRGLQLLFYSVGIGQISSEVPQNLSASRPQDRQFILSSKKLLLSDSGFYLCAWSVGTGLSNTEAFFGQGTRLTVV.